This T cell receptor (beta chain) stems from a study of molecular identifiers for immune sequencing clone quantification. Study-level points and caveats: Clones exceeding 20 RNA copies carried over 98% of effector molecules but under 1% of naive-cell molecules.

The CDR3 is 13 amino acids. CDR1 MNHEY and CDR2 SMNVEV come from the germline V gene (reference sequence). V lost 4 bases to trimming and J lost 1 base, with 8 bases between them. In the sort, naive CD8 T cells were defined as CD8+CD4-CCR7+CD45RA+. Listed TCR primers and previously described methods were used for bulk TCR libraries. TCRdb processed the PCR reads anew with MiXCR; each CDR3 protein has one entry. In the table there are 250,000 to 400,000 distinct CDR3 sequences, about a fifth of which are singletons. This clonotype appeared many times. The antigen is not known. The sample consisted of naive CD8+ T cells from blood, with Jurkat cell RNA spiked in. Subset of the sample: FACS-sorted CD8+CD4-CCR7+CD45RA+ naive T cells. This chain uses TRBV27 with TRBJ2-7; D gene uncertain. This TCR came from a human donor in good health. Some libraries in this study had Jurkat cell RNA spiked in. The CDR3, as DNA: TGTGCCAGCAGTTCGGAGCAGTCCTACGAGCAGTACTTC. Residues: CASSSEQSYEQYF.